The 23 T cell receptor beta chains in this list originate from one sample, sequenced in a study of cytomegalovirus exposure and HLA in healthy donors. Amplification used 60 Vbeta primers and 13 Jbeta primers. Libraries were prepared by immunoSEQ multiplex PCR; TCRdb keeps only in-frame clonotypes and omits some of them. Of around 120,000 clones in the sample, around two thirds were seen once. The material sequenced was PBMCs. These TCRs come from a woman aged 40 to 55 in good health and CMV-seropositive.

This chain uses TRBV28 with TRBJ2-1; 8 bases agree with TRBD2. The CDR3 runs to 16 residues. Germline trimming cut 1 base from V and 0 bases from J; bases unmatched to any gene: 2. CDR1 and CDR2 (germline): MDHEN, SYDVKM. CDR3 nucleotides: TGTGCCAGCAGTTTATCACGGGGGGGCTCCTACAATGAGCAGTTCTTC. It yields the protein CASSLSRGGSYNEQFF. The full variable domain, completed using reference TRBV28 and TRBJ2-1, is DVKVTQSSRYLVKRTGEKVFLECVQDMDHENMFWYRQDPGLGLRLIYFSYDVKMKEKGDIPEGYSVSREKKERFSLILESASTNQTSMYLCASSLSRGGSYNEQFFGPGTRLTVL.

This chain uses TRBV4-1 with TRBJ2-3, with 7 bases aligning to TRBD1. This CDR3 region has 16 residues. CDR1 is MGHRA and CDR2 is YSYEKL in the germline V gene. The trim removed 3 bases at V and 2 bases at J, leaving 8 bases unmatched. As DNA, the CDR3 is TGCGCCAGCAGCCACCGTGGGACAGTCCCCACAGATACGCAGTATTTT. This encodes CASSHRGTVPTDTQYF.

The chain joins TRBV6-5 to TRBJ1-2; TRBD1 might be the D (6 bases). CDR1 is MNHEY and CDR2 is SVGAGI in the germline V gene. The CDR3 covers 13 residues. Trimming stripped 5 bases from V and 0 bases from J, with 7 bases between. CDR3 bases: TGTGCCAGCAGTAGACAGGCTAACTATGGCTACACCTTC. Translation gives CASSRQANYGYTF.

The rearrangement uses TRBV6-5 and TRBJ1-1; no clear D gene. Trimming took 3 bases from V and 0 from J, leaving 11 bases between them. Germline CDR1 is MNHEY and CDR2 is SVGAGI. The CDR3 has 15 residues. This chain's CDR3 is CASSYRRLLNTEAFF. CDR3 coding DNA: TGTGCCAGCAGTTATCGGCGACTGCTGAACACTGAAGCTTTCTTT.

This clone appeared once. The chain has TRBV7-8 and TRBJ1-1; D gene uncertain. Trimming stripped 3 bases from V and 1 base from J, with 9 bases between. The CDR3 is 14 residues long. CDR1 and CDR2 from the germline V gene are SGHVS and FQNEAQ. The CDR3 DNA reads as TGTGCCAGCAGCTTTTCTCGGGGGAACACTGAAGCTTTCTTT. Amino acid sequence: CASSFSRGNTEAFF.

The V call is TRBV5-1, the J call TRBJ1-1, with 7 bases that match TRBD1. Germline trimming cut 4 bases from V and 8 bases from J; bases unmatched to any gene: 8. CDR3 length: 13 residues. The germline V gene encodes CDR1 SGHRS and CDR2 YFSETQ. The CDR3, as DNA: TGCGCCAGCAGCCGTCAGGGGGACGGGGAAGCTTTCTTT. Its protein is CASSRQGDGEAFF.

This clone occurred a few times. This chain connects TRBV2 to TRBJ2-2, with 7 bases that match TRBD1. The V gene's germline CDR1 is SNHLY and CDR2 FYNNEI. After removal of 7 bases from V and 7 bases from J, the junction contained 15 bases not matched to a gene. The CDR3 length is 16 residues. CDR3 coding DNA: TGTGCCAGCACCATCTCGGAGACAGGGCACCTCGGGGAGCTGTTTTTT. It codes for CASTISETGHLGELFF.

The chain has TRBV5-1 and TRBJ2-5, with 10 nucleotides matching TRBD2. The junction had 11 bases not matched to a gene; V was cut back by 4 bases and J by 5 bases. This CDR3 contains 16 residues. Germline CDR1 is SGHRS and CDR2 is YFSETQ. CDR3 sequence reads: CASSPSLAGGGETQYF. The CDR3 DNA sequence: TGCGCCAGCAGCCCTTCTTTAGCGGGGGGCGGGGAGACCCAGTACTTC.

A few counts support this clone. This CDR3 is CASSEGLAGASYEQYF. Written as DNA, the CDR3 is TGTGCCAGCAGCGAGGGACTAGCGGGGGCCTCCTACGAGCAGTACTTC. This chain connects TRBV13 to TRBJ2-7; 14 nucleotides match TRBD2. The CDR3 spans 16 residues. Germline V gives CDR1 PRHDT, CDR2 FYEKMQ (reference sequence). Losses at the gene ends were 5 bases for V and 0 bases for J; bases not matched to a gene: 3. Variable domain in full (rest from reference TRBV13 and TRBJ2-7): AAGVIQSPRHLIKEKRETATLKCYPIPRHDTVYWYQQGPGQDPQFLISFYEKMQSDKGSIPDRFSAQQFSDYHSELNMSSLELGDSALYFCASSEGLAGASYEQYFGPGTRLTVT.

This clone has just a few counts. The V and J genes are TRBV11-1 and TRBJ1-2, with D possibly matching TRBD1 (6 bases). Trimming shortened V by 3 bases and J by 8 bases, and 16 bases separated the two germline ends. CDR3 size: 14 residues. Germline CDR1 and CDR2: SGHAT and FQDESV (reference sequence). The CDR3 nucleotides read TGTGCCAGCAGCTTCCGGGACACCCGATGGGGCTACACCTTC. It translates to CASSFRDTRWGYTF.

The gene calls are TRBV18 and TRBJ1-5; tentatively, D is TRBD1 (5 bases). The CDR3 consists of 16 residues. Trimming shortened V by 5 bases and J by 5 bases, and 19 bases separated the two germline ends. Germline CDR1 is KGHSH and CDR2 is LQKENI. The CDR3, as DNA: TGTGCCAGCTCAACCACAGGTCCGCCTAACGATCAGCCCCAGCATTTT. It is translated as CASSTTGPPNDQPQHF.

This chain uses TRBV7-2 with TRBJ2-3; TRBD2 aligns across 7 bases. V lost 4 bases to trimming and J lost 6 bases; unmatched junction nucleotides: 4. The CDR3 is 13 residues long. Germline V gene data show CDR1 as SGHTA and CDR2 as FQGNSA. In DNA form, the CDR3 reads TGTGCCAGCAGCTCCCAGGGAGGGGATACGCAGTATTTT. As protein: CASSSQGGDTQYF.

The chain joins TRBV6-1 to TRBJ1-5, with TRBD1 as a possible D gene (5 bases). Germline V lookup: CDR1 MNHNS, CDR2 SASEGT. Trimming pared 7 bases from V and 6 bases from J, leaving 16 bases between. CDR3 size: 14 residues. In DNA form, the CDR3 reads TGTGCCAGCACTCTCCAGGGCTCTAGTCAGCCCCAGCATTTT. Protein sequence: CASTLQGSSQPQHF.

This clone appeared a single time. This rearrangement joins TRBV2 to TRBJ1-3; no definite D call. Trimming removed 10 bases at V and 0 bases at J, with 7 bases between. CDR1 and CDR2 (germline): SNHLY, FYNNEI. This CDR3 has 12 amino acids. The CDR3 region is CATSDSGNTIYF. CDR3 bases: TGTGCCACCTCAGACTCTGGAAACACCATATATTTT.

This clone was counted a few times. The chain carries TRBV27 and TRBJ1-1, with 7 bases fitting TRBD1. The CDR3 sequence is 14 residues long. From germline, CDR1 is MNHEY and CDR2 SMNVEV (reference sequence). After removal of 7 bases from V and 0 bases from J, the junction contained 5 bases not matched to a gene. Here the CDR3 reads CASTRQGLNTEAFF. DNA for the CDR3: TGTGCCAGCACCAGACAGGGATTGAACACTGAAGCTTTCTTT.

The V gene is TRBV14, the J gene TRBJ1-6; 8 bases match TRBD1. Per the germline V gene, CDR1 is SGHDN and CDR2 is FVKESK. V shed 4 bases and J 7 bases; nucleotides not matched to a gene: 0. The CDR3 length is 13 residues. CDR3 region: CASSRQGNSPLHF. The CDR3 bases are TGTGCCAGCAGCCGACAGGGGAATTCACCCCTCCACTTT.

This clone was counted a few times. The V gene is TRBV15, the J gene TRBJ1-5; tentatively, D is TRBD1 (6 bases). Per germline, CDR1 LNHNV and CDR2 YYDKDF (reference sequence). V was clipped by 5 bases and J by 6 bases, with 17 bases between them. The CDR3 contains 15 residues. The chain's CDR3 is CATSGWGQGSQPQHF. The CDR3 bases are TGTGCCACCAGCGGGTGGGGGCAGGGGAGTCAGCCCCAGCATTTT.

V usage is TRBV5-1 and J usage is TRBJ2-7, with 8 bases matching TRBD1. V dropped 3 bases and J dropped 6; count of bases not matched to a gene: 11. The germline V gene has CDR1 SGHRS and CDR2 YFSETQ. The CDR3 contains 15 residues. CDR3 nucleotide sequence: TGCGCCAGCAGCTCCATCACAGGGGGGAATTCCGAGCAGTACTTC. Encoded protein: CASSSITGGNSEQYF.

The CDR3 DNA sequence: TGTGCCAGCAGCCAATCGCCCCTAGCGGGTCAAAACGAGCAGTACTTC. Translating it yields CASSQSPLAGQNEQYF. The gene calls are TRBV4-2 and TRBJ2-7, with 8 positions matching TRBD2. J was trimmed by 5 bases and V by 2 bases; bases with no gene match: 11. CDR3 length: 16 residues. In germline, CDR1 is LGHNA, CDR2 YNFKEQ.

V and J are TRBV7-9 and TRBJ1-4, with 12 positions matching TRBD1. The CDR3 covers 13 residues. From germline, CDR1 is SEHNR and CDR2 FQNEAQ (reference sequence). The trim removed 6 bases at V and 7 bases at J, leaving 0 bases unmatched. CDR3 DNA: TGTGCCAGCAGGGGACAGGGGGCTGAAAAACTGTTTTTT. Its translation: CASRGQGAEKLFF.

This chain links TRBV7-2 with TRBJ2-3; D gene ambiguous. The CDR3 is made up of 15 amino acids. CDR1 and CDR2 from the germline V gene are SGHTA and FQGNSA. Trimming cost V 2 bases and J 6 bases, with 15 bases left between them. CDR3 sequence (DNA): TGTGCCAGCAGCTTATCCCTCGTATCCTCTGATACGCAGTATTTT. Residues: CASSLSLVSSDTQYF.

The rearrangement joins TRBV6-6 to TRBJ1-1; 11 bases match TRBD1. Germline trimming cut 1 base from V and 5 bases from J; bases unmatched to any gene: 6. Germline V gene data show CDR1 as MNHNY and CDR2 as SVGAGI (reference sequence). The CDR3 extends over 16 amino acids. The CDR3 DNA reads as TGTGCCAGCAGTTACTTCCTCGGGACAGGGGGAACTGAAGCTTTCTTT. This encodes CASSYFLGTGGTEAFF.

The chain combines TRBV18 with TRBJ1-1, with TRBD1 identical over 7 bases. The V gene end was trimmed by 8 bases and the J gene end by 2 bases; junction bases not matched to a gene: 11. Germline CDR1 reads KGHSH; CDR2 reads LQKENI. CDR3 length: 15 amino acids. CDR3 protein: CASTTPDRVNTEAFF. CDR3 DNA: TGTGCCAGCACTACACCCGACAGGGTTAACACTGAAGCTTTCTTT.